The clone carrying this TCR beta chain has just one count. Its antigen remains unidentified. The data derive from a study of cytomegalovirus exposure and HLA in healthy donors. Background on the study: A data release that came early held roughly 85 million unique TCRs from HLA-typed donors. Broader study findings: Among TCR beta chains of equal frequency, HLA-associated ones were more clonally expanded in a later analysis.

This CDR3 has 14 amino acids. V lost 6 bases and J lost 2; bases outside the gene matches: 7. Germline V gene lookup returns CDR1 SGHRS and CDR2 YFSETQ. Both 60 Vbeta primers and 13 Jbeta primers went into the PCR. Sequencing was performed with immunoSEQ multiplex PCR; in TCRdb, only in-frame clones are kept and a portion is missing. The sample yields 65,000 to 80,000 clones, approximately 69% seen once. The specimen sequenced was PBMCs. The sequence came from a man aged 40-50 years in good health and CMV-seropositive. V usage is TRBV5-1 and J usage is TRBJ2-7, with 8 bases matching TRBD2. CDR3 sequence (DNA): TGCGCCAGCACTCGGGAGGGAACCGCCTACGAGCAGTACTTC. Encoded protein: CASTREGTAYEQYF.